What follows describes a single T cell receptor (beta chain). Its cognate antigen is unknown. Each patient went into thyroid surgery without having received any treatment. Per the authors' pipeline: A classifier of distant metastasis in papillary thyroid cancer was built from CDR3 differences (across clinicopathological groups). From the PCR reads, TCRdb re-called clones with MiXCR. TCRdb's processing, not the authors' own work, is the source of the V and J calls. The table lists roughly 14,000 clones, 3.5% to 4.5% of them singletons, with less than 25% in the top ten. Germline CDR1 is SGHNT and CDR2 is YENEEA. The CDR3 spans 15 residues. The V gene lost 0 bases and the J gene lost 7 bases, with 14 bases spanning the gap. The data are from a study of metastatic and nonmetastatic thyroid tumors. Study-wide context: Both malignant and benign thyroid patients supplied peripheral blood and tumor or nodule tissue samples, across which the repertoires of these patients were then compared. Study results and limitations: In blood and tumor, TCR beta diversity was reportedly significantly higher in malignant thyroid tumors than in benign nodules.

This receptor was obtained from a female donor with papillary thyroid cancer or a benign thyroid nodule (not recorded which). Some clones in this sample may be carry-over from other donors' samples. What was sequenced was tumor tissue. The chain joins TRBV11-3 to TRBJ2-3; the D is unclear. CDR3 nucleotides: TGTGCCAGCAGCTTAGACTCTACTATCGGCTATACGCAGTATTTT. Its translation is CASSLDSTIGYTQYF. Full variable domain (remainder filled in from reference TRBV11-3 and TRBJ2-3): EAGVVQSPRYKIIEKKQPVAFWCNPISGHNTLYWYLQNLGQGPELLIRYENEEAVDDSQLPKDRFSAERLKGVDSTLKIQPAELGDSAVYLCASSLDSTIGYTQYFGPGTRLTVL.